This TCR beta chain was retrieved from a study of T cells expressing NK-cell markers. Study context: Sorted CD3+CD56+NKG2C+, CD3+CD56+NKG2C- and CD3+CD56-NKG2C+ T cells provided the TCR beta repertoires.

As regards this clonotype: Its target is unknown.

Reanalyzing the 5' RACE reads, TCRdb keeps one entry per CDR3 protein, without DNA. This table lists roughly 430,000 distinct CDR3 sequences. Germline lookup yields CDR1 SGHTA and CDR2 FQGNSA. The length of the CDR3 is 14 residues. Whole-study results and caveats: In a handful of donors, dominant CD3+CD56+NKG2C+ clones formed about 1.0-8% of CD8+ cells.

Material for sequencing was blood T cells: a sorted CD56 or NKG2C T cell subset, CD4+ or CD8+ T cells, or bulk PBMC T cells (not recorded which). This TCR was sampled from a woman between 18 and 70 years old in good health. The rearrangement links TRBV7-2 to TRBJ2-1. CDR3 loop: CASSPIGGWNEQFF.